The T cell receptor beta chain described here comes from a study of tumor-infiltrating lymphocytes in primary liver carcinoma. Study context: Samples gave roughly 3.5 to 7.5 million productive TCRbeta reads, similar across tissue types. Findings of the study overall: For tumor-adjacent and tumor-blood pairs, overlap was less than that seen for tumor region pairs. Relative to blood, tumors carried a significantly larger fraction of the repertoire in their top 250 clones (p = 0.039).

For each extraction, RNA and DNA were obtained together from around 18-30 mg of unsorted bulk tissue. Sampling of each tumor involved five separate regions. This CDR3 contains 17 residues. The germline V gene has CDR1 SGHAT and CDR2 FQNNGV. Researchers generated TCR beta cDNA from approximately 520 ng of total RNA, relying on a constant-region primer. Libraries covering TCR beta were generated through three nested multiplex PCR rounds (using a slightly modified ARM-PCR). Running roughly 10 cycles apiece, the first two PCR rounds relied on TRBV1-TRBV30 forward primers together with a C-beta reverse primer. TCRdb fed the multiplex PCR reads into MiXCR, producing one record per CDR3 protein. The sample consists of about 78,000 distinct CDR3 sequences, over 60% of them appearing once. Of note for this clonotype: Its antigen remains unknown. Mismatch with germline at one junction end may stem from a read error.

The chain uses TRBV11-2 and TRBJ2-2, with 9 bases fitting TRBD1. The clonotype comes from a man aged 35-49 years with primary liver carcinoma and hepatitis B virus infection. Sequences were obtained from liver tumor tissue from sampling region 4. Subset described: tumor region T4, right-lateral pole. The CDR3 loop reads CGSNFDRDRVGTGELFF. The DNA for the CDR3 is TGTGGCAGCAACTTTGACCGGGACAGGGTCGGCACCGGGGAGCTGTTTTTT. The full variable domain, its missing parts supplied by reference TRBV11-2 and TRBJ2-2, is EAGVAQSPRYKIIEKRQSVAFWCNPISGHATLYWYQQILGQGPKLLIQFQNNGVVDDSQLPKDRFSAERLKGVDSTLKIQPAKLEDSAVYLCGSNFDRDRVGTGELFFGEGSRLTVL.